The clone carrying this T cell receptor (beta chain) showed up just a few times. The target antigen is unknown. During colonoscopy, one to two rectal pinch biopsies were collected. This specimen belongs to a study of pediatric ulcerative colitis. Overall study results and limits: No controls had the two rectal clonotypes shared by ulcerative colitis patients.

Each sample received Survey-level depth of up to 500,000 reads. This table comes from immunoSEQ multiplex PCR, and its TCRdb copy is limited to in-frame clones, with some not included. Found here are about 22,000 clones, 71% of them singletons; the top ten hold roughly 15%. The sequence came from a boy younger than 18 with severe ulcerative colitis. The sample consisted of gut tissue.

The CDR3 sequence: CASSLQIGKGTIYF. Written as DNA, the CDR3 is TGCGCCAGCAGCCTACAAATTGGAAAGGGCACCATATATTTT. The chain carries TRBV4-1 and TRBJ1-3; D remains unclear. Trimming took 4 bases from V and 9 from J, leaving 16 bases between them. Germline V CDR1 and CDR2: MGHRA, YSYEKL. The CDR3 contains 14 residues.